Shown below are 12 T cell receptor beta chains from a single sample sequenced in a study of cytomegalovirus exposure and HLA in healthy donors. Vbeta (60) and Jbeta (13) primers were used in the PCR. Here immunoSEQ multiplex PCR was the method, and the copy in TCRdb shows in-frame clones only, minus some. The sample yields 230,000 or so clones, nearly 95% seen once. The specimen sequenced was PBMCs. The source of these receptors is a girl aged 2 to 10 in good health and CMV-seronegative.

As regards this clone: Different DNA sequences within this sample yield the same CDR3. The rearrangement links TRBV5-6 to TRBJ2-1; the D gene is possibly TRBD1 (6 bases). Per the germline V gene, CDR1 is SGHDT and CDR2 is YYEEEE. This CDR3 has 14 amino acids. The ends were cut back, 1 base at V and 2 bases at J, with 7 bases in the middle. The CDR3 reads CASSLTGTYNEQFF. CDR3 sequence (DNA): TGTGCCAGCAGCTTGACAGGGACCTACAATGAGCAGTTCTTC.

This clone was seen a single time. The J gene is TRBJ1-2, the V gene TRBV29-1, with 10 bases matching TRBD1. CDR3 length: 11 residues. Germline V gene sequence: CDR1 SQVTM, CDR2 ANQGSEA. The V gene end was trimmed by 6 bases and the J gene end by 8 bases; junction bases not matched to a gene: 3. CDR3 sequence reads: CSVGTGEGYTF. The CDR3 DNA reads TGCAGCGTGGGGACAGGGGAAGGCTACACCTTC.

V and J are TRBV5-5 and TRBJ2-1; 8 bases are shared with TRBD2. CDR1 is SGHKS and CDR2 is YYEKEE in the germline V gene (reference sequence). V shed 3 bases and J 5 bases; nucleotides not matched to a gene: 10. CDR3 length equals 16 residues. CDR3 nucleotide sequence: TGTGCCAGCAGCTACTTACCGGGGGGGCTAAACAATGAGCAGTTCTTC. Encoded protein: CASSYLPGGLNNEQFF.

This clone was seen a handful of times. The CDR3, as DNA: TGTGCCAGCTCACCATCTATGGCAGGGGCTAATCAGCCCCAGCATTTT. It is translated as CASSPSMAGANQPQHF. This chain uses TRBV18 with TRBJ1-5; D is perhaps TRBD1 (6 bases). Germline V lookup: CDR1 KGHSH, CDR2 LQKENI. The CDR3 is 16 amino acids. Trimming cost V 2 bases and J 4 bases, with 15 bases left between them.

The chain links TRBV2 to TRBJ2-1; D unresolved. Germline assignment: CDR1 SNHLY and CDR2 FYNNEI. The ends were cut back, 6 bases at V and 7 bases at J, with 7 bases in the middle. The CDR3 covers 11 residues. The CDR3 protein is CASSLSNEQFF. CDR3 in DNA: TGTGCCAGCAGCCTAAGTAATGAGCAGTTCTTC.

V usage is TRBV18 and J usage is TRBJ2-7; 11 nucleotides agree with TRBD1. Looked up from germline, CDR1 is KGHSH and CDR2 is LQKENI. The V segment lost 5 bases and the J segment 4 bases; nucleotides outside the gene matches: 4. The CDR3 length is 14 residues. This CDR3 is CASSAGTGGYEQYF. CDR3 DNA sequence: TGTGCCAGCTCAGCCGGGACAGGGGGGTACGAGCAGTACTTC.

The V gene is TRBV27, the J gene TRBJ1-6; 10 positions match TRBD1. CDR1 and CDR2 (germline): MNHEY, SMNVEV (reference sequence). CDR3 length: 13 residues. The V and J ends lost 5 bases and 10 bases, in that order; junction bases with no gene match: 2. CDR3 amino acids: CASSGQGGSPLHF. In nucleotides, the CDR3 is TGTGCCAGCAGTGGACAGGGGGGATCACCCCTCCACTTT.

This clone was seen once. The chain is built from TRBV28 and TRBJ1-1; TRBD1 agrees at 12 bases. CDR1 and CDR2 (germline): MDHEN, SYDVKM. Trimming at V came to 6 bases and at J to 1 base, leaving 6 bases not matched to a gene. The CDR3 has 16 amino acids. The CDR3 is CASRGQGARGNTEAFF. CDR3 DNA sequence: TGTGCCAGCAGGGGACAGGGGGCGCGGGGGAACACTGAAGCTTTCTTT.

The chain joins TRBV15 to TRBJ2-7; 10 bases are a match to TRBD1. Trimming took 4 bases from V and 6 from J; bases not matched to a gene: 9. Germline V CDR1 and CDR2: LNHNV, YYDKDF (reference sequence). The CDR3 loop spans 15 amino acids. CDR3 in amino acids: CATSTRGTGATEQYF. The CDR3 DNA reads TGTGCCACCAGCACACGGGGGACAGGGGCGACCGAGCAGTACTTC.

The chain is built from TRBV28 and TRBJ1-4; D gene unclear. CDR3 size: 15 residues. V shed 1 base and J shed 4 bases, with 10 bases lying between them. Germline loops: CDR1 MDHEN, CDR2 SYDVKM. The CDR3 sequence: CASSLSPGFNEKLFF. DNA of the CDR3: TGTGCCAGCAGTTTATCGCCAGGATTTAATGAAAAACTGTTTTTT.

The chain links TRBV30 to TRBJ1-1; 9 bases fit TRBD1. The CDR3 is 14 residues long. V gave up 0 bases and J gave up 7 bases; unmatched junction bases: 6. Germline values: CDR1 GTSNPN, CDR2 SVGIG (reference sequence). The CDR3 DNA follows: TGTGCCTGGAGTGTCTTACAGGGGGCGGGTGAAGCTTTCTTT. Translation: CAWSVLQGAGEAFF.

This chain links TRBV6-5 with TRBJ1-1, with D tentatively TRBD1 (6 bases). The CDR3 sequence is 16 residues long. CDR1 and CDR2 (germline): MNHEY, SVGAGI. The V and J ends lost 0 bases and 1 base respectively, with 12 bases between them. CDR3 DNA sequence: TGTGCCAGCAGTTACTCGGGGCGGGGGGCGAACACTGAAGCTTTCTTT. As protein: CASSYSGRGANTEAFF.